This TCR beta chain was sequenced for a study of glioma-infiltrating T cells. Study results and caveats: Gliomas, especially low-grade, showed above-expected tissue-blood divergence; non-neoplastic patients showed below. A blood CDR3 motif signature was depleted in highly divergent patients.

With respect to this clonotype: Antigen specificity is unknown.

TCR alpha and beta CDR3 regions were amplified from RNA using iRepertoire nested multiplex PCR. TCRdb processed the multiplex PCR reads anew with MiXCR; each CDR3 protein has one entry. Found here are about 400,000 distinct CDR3 sequences, 41% of them singletons; the top ten hold approximately 12%. The CDR3 loop spans 17 amino acids. V was shortened by 6 bases and J by 4 bases, with 21 bases between the two germline ends. CDR1 is MNHEY, CDR2 SMNVEV, per germline (reference sequence). This chain links TRBV27 with TRBJ2-2, with a possible D match to TRBD2 (6 bases). The sequenced material came from glioma tissue, nonneoplastic brain tissue, or PBMCs (not recorded which). This TCR came from a human donor with low-grade glioma or glioblastoma, undergoing nonglioma brain surgery, or in good health (not recorded which). The CDR3 is CASSVGPVGGGTGELFF. CDR3 bases: TGTGCCAGCAGCGTAGGGCCCGTGGGAGGTGGCACCGGGGAGCTGTTTTTT.